Below are 18 T cell receptor beta chains sequenced from a single sample in a study of Ad26.COV2.S vaccination and SARS-CoV-2 variants. Assay used: immunoSEQ multiplex PCR; TCRdb lists only in-frame clones, some missing. The repertoire holds approximately 240,000 clones, with around nine tenths as singletons. Treatment specified: 19 received Ad26.COV2.S at low or high dose, single or two shots; about 5 received placebo; per-sample allocation not given. The study sampled participants on day 63 after the first vaccine or placebo injection. The input for sequencing was peripheral blood, taken in a trial of Ad26.COV2.S vaccine versus placebo. The source is a person aged 18-60 years who received the Ad26.COV2.S COVID-19 vaccine or a placebo.

CDR3 DNA: TGTGCCAGCACCGACCCAGGAAACACCATATATTTT. As protein: CASTDPGNTIYF. The rearrangement uses TRBV28 and TRBJ1-3; D is undetermined. Germline-derived CDR1 and CDR2 are MDHEN and SYDVKM. The V gene lost 7 bases and the J gene lost 4 bases, with 8 bases spanning the gap. There are 12 residues in the CDR3. The variable domain in full, with the rest retrieved from reference TRBV28 and TRBJ1-3, is DVKVTQSSRYLVKRTGEKVFLECVQDMDHENMFWYRQDPGLGLRLIYFSYDVKMKEKGDIPEGYSVSREKKERFSLILESASTNQTSMYLCASTDPGNTIYFGEGSWLTVV.

The gene calls are TRBV6-2 or TRBV6-3 and TRBJ1-2; D unresolved. The germline V gene has CDR1 MNHEY and CDR2 SVGEGT. The CDR3 loop spans 13 amino acids. V was trimmed by 5 bases and J by 2 bases, leaving 9 bases between them. The CDR3 nucleotides are TGTGCCAGCAGTCGAGCCCCGAACTATGGCTACACCTTC. Translated: CASSRAPNYGYTF.

The chain has TRBV6-2 or TRBV6-3 and TRBJ2-2; D may match TRBD1 or TRBD2 (5 bases each). This CDR3 is 15 amino acids long. Trimming left V 4 bases short and J 6 bases short, with 15 bases between. Germline V gene lookup returns CDR1 MNHEY and CDR2 SVGEGT. As DNA, the CDR3 is TGTGCCAGCAGTTCTCCCGGTGGGGGTCCCGGGGAGCTGTTTTTT. Amino acid sequence: CASSSPGGGPGELFF.

The chain carries TRBV3-1 (or the pseudogene TRBV3-2) and TRBJ1-6; 10 bases line up with TRBD1. The CDR3 runs 15 residues. Trimming at V came to 4 bases and at J to 6 bases, leaving 3 bases not matched to a gene. Germline CDR1 is LGHDT and CDR2 is YNNKEL (reference sequence). CDR3 sequence: CASSLGQGPNSPLHF. CDR3 sequence (DNA): TGTGCCAGCAGCCTGGGACAGGGGCCTAATTCACCCCTCCACTTT.

V is TRBV5-1 and J is TRBJ2-2, with TRBD1 matching 10 bases. V dropped 4 bases and J dropped 4; count of bases not matched to a gene: 7. CDR3 size: 16 residues. Looked up from germline, CDR1 is SGHRS and CDR2 is YFSETQ. The CDR3 loop is CASSRQGAGSTGELFF. In DNA, the CDR3 is TGCGCCAGCAGCCGACAGGGGGCAGGGAGCACCGGGGAGCTGTTTTTT. The entire variable domain, with the rest obtained from reference TRBV5-1 and TRBJ2-2, is as follows: KAGVTQTPRYLIKTRGQQVTLSCSPISGHRSVSWYQQTPGQGLQFLFEYFSETQRNKGNFPGRFSGRQFSNSRSEMNVSTLELGDSALYLCASSRQGAGSTGELFFGEGSRLTVL.

The rearrangement links TRBV6-2 or TRBV6-3 to TRBJ2-7; TRBD2 is a possible D gene (5 bases). This CDR3 is built from 14 residues. Trimming stripped 6 bases from V and 3 bases from J, with 15 bases between. CDR1 MNHEY and CDR2 SVGEGT come from the germline V gene. CDR3 sequence (DNA): TGTGCCAGCAGCCCCCTGAGGGCAATCTACGAGCAGTACTTC. Residues: CASSPLRAIYEQYF.

V and J are TRBV11-3 and TRBJ2-3, with TRBD2 identical over 8 bases. Germline V gives CDR1 SGHNT, CDR2 YENEEA. Trimming cost V 5 bases and J 4 bases; bases outside gene matches: 11. The CDR3 is made up of 16 amino acids. CDR3 sequence reads: CASSLGAAGGADTQYF. The CDR3 DNA follows: TGTGCCAGCAGCCTGGGGGCGGCGGGGGGAGCAGATACGCAGTATTTT.

This clone showed up just once. The chain has TRBV11-1 and TRBJ2-7, with TRBD1 identical over 8 bases. CDR1 is SGHAT, CDR2 FQDESV, per germline (reference sequence). This CDR3 is built from 15 residues. The V and J ends lost 4 bases and 5 bases, in that order; junction bases with no gene match: 10. The CDR3 spells CASSSQGASSDEQYF. In DNA, the CDR3 is TGTGCCAGCAGCTCCCAGGGGGCGTCTAGCGACGAGCAGTACTTC.

V gene TRBV6-5 combines with J gene TRBJ2-6; D remains ambiguous. This CDR3 is 15 amino acids long. Trimming cost V 6 bases and J 0 bases, with 9 bases left between them. Germline lookup yields CDR1 MNHEY and CDR2 SVGAGI. The CDR3, as DNA: TGTGCCAGCAGATTGGTCAACTCTGGGGCCAACGTCCTGACTTTC. Encoded protein: CASRLVNSGANVLTF.

The V and J genes are TRBV19 and TRBJ1-5; no clear D gene. Germline CDR1 and CDR2: LNHDA and SQIVND (reference sequence). There are 14 residues in the CDR3. Trimming left V 2 bases short and J 9 bases short, with 14 bases between. The CDR3 loop is CASSIKEASRPQHF. CDR3 coding DNA: TGTGCCAGTAGTATAAAGGAGGCGTCCCGGCCCCAGCATTTT.

The chain carries TRBV19 and TRBJ2-3; weak D call: TRBD1 (5 bases). Germline V gene sequence: CDR1 LNHDA, CDR2 SQIVND (reference sequence). V lost 3 bases to trimming and J lost 8 bases, with 6 bases between them. The CDR3 extends over 11 amino acids. The CDR3 reads CASSMGLTQYF. The CDR3 region has the DNA TGTGCCAGTAGTATGGGGCTTACGCAGTATTTT.

This clone has just a few counts. The chain's CDR3 is CATSDPTSGKGTGELFF. The CDR3, as DNA: TGTGCCACCAGTGACCCGACTAGCGGGAAAGGTACCGGGGAGCTGTTTTTT. The chain couples TRBV24-1 to TRBJ2-2; TRBD2 matches 11 bases. The CDR3 totals 17 residues. Losses at the gene ends were 4 bases for V and 5 bases for J; bases not matched to a gene: 8. Germline CDR1 is KGHDR and CDR2 is SFDVKD.

This clone was seen a few times. V usage is TRBV4-2 and J usage is TRBJ2-1; 9 nucleotides line up with TRBD2. Germline lookup yields CDR1 LGHNA and CDR2 YNFKEQ. J lost 6 bases, V lost 5 bases, and 11 bases had no gene match. The CDR3 consists of 16 residues. The CDR3 protein is CASSSGTSGPGNEQFF. DNA for the CDR3: TGTGCCAGCAGCTCAGGTACTAGCGGGCCCGGCAATGAGCAGTTCTTC.

The genes are TRBV7-8 and TRBJ2-7, with a tentative D call TRBD1 (5 bases). The V gene lost 5 bases and the J gene lost 6 bases, with 14 bases spanning the gap. The CDR3 contains 13 residues. In germline, CDR1 is SGHVS, CDR2 FQNEAQ. The CDR3 loop is CASSERGFGEQYF. The CDR3 nucleotides read TGTGCCAGCAGCGAAAGGGGTTTCGGCGAGCAGTACTTC. Full variable domain (remainder filled in from reference TRBV7-8 and TRBJ2-7): GAGVSQSPRYKVAKRGQDVALRCDPISGHVSLFWYQQALGQGPEFLTYFQNEAQLDKSGLPSDRFFAERPEGSVSTLKIQRTQQEDSAVYLCASSERGFGEQYFGPGTRLTVT.

The rearrangement joins TRBV29-1 to TRBJ2-2, with unresolved D. CDR3 length: 14 residues. The germline V and J ends were trimmed by 7 bases and 2 bases, with 14 bases remaining between them. Germline CDR1 and CDR2: SQVTM and ANQGSEA. CDR3 loop: CSADPDGNTGELFF. CDR3 nucleotide sequence: TGCAGCGCTGATCCTGACGGCAACACCGGGGAGCTGTTTTTT.

Ten or more counts support this clone. The rearrangement uses TRBV28 and TRBJ2-7, with 7 positions matching TRBD1. Losses at the gene ends were 5 bases for V and 5 bases for J; bases not matched to a gene: 15. The length of the CDR3 is 16 residues. Germline assignment: CDR1 MDHEN and CDR2 SYDVKM. CDR3 bases: TGTGCCAGCAGTCAAATAGAGGGGGCCCTGGGGAACGAGCAGTACTTC. Translation: CASSQIEGALGNEQYF.

This clone was observed once. The gene calls are TRBV19 and TRBJ2-2, with 10 bases lining up with TRBD1. After removal of 6 bases from V and 3 bases from J, the junction contained 10 bases not matched to a gene. The CDR3 extends over 17 amino acids. Per the germline V gene, CDR1 is LNHDA and CDR2 is SQIVND (reference sequence). In DNA, the CDR3 is TGTGCCAGTAGGGCCCCCGGGACAGGGGTGCACACCGGGGAGCTGTTTTTT. It translates to CASRAPGTGVHTGELFF.

This chain connects TRBV29-1 to TRBJ2-3; no firm D call. V dropped 6 bases and J dropped 4 bases, with 8 bases sitting between them. CDR1 SQVTM and CDR2 ANQGSEA come from the germline V gene. This CDR3 has 11 residues. The CDR3 DNA is TGCAGCGTAGCAGCCCCAGATACGCAGTATTTT. Translation gives CSVAAPDTQYF.